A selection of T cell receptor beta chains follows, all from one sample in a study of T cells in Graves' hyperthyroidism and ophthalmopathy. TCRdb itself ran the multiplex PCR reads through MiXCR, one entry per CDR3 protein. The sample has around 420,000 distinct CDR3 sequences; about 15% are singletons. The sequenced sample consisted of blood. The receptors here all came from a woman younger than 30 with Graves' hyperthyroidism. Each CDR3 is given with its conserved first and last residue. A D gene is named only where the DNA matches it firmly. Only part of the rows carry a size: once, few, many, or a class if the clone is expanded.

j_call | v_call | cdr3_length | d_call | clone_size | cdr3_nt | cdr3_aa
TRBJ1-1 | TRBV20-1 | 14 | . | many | TGCAGTGCTGTCGTACGTAACTGGCACACTGAAGCTTTCTTT | CSAVVRNWHTEAFF
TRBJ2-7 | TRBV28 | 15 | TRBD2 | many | TGTGCCAGCAGTAGACTAGCCCAATACTCCTACGAGCAGTACTTC | CASSRLAQYSYEQYF
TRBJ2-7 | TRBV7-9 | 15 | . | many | TGTGCCAGCAGCTTAGACACCGGCCTCTCCTACGAGCAGTACTTC | CASSLDTGLSYEQYF
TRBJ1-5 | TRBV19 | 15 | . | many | TGTGCCAGTAGTATAGATCCCAACCCGGGTCAGCCCCAGCATTTT | CASSIDPNPGQPQHF
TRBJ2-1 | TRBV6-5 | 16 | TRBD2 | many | TGTGCCAGCAGTTACTCGAGATCTAGCGGCTACAATGAGCAGTTCTTC | CASSYSRSSGYNEQFF
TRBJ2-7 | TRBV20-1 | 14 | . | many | TGCAGTGCTTTCCGGGGCCCAGGGACCTACGAGCAGTACTTC | CSAFRGPGTYEQYF
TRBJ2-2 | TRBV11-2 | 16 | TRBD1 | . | TGTGCCAGCAGCCCAGAGCGCAACAGGGGCCCCGGGGAGCTGTTTTTT | CASSPERNRGPGELFF
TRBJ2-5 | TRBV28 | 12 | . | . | TGTGCCAGCAGTTTATACTCCGGGACGGAATACTTC | CASSLYSGTEYF
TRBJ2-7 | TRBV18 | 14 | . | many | TGTGCCAGCTCACGAAGCGGGACAGCCTACGAGCAGTACTTC | CASSRSGTAYEQYF
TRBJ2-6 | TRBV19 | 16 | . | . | TGTGCCAGTAGTATGTGGAGGGGGCCTGGGGCCAACGTCCTGACTTTC | CASSMWRGPGANVLTF
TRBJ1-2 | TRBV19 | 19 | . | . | TGTGCCAGTAGTCCTTCCGAGGGGCAGGTCAGACCTTTTAACTATGGCTACACCTTC | CASSPSEGQVRPFNYGYTF
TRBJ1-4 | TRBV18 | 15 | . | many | TGTGCCAGCTCACCACGCGGGAGGACTAATGAAAAACTGTTTTTT | CASSPRGRTNEKLFF
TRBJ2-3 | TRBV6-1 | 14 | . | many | TGTGCCAGCTCCGTCGGAGTTAGCACAGATACGCAGTATTTT | CASSVGVSTDTQYF
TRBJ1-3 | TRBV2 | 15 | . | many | TGTGCCAGCAGTCGGTCCGGTTCCTCTGGAAACACCATATATTTT | CASSRSGSSGNTIYF
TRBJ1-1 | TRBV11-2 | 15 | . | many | TGTGCCAGCAGCCCTCGAGATCCAGGGGCTGGTGAAGCTTTCTTT | CASSPRDPGAGEAFF
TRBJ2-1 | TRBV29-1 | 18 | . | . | TGCAGCGTTGAAGATAACCGCTGGGGGGGGGGGCTACGGTACGTGCAGTTCTTC | CSVEDNRWGGGLRYVQFF
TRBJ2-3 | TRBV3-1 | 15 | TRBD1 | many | TGTGCCAGCAGCCAAGCAGGGGGCAACACAGATACGCAGTATTTT | CASSQAGGNTDTQYF